Described below is a single T cell receptor (beta chain) sequence and its context. Trimming shortened V by 6 bases and J by 4 bases, and 12 bases separated the two germline ends. This CDR3 has 13 residues. This entry is derived from a study of blood T cells in healthy people across ages. With a J-beta primer mix and a sample-barcoded 5' primer, a second PCR ran about 7 to 12 cycles. MiXCR, applied by TCRdb to the 5' RACE reads, yields one record per CDR3 protein. The sample comprises 540,000 or so distinct CDR3 sequences, under 30% of which are singletons, and under 9% rests with the top ten. The sample was also reused in another study, on T cells of mothers and their children.

The sample taken for sequencing was blood. The chain joins TRBV12-3 or TRBV12-4 to TRBJ1-1, with D hard to call. The receptor was isolated from a boy aged 5-17 years in good health. The chain's CDR3 is CASRGVNSTEAFF. In DNA form, the CDR3 reads TGTGCCAGCAGAGGAGTTAATTCCACTGAAGCTTTCTTT.